The T cell receptor (beta chain) described here comes from a study of beta chain features in type 1 diabetes listed by TCRdb under 2018. Notes on the research overall: Patients and healthy donors did not differ in mean age, gender distribution, total cell number or subset yield. Across all samples, about 110 million sorted cells were examined, and cell number per subset correlated strongly with RNA yield. In the study, TCRB repertoires of sorted circulating CD4+ T cell subsets from recently diagnosed type 1 diabetes patients were compared with those of matched healthy donors. Whereas all 30 or so donors provided naive and central memory subsets, regulatory and stem cell-like memory subsets were isolated from just 8 patients and about 8 healthy donors. General findings and caveats noted by the study authors: A moderate but significant shortening of TCRB CDR3 length was observed in type 1 diabetes patients in all four CD4+ subsets. Because cDNA rather than genomic DNA was sequenced, highly expressing activated cells could have been over-represented, although no difference in activation and CD3 levels was found between groups. PCR might favor shorter templates, but patient and control samples were amplified and corrected together, so any skew would affect both groups equally. At VDJ recombination sites, patients with type 1 diabetes made fewer insertions and deleted more nucleotides, a pattern implying thymic rearrangement abnormalities. Naive, central memory and regulatory TCRB repertoires appeared to be more similar among patients than among healthy donors. Because small numbers of individuals were included in the HLA sub-analyses, any influence of HLA type on TCRB rearrangement was left unresolved.

The High Capacity cDNA Reverse Transcription Kit was used to reverse transcribe all of the isolated RNA, meaning that expressed TCRB transcripts were what got sequenced. Deep immunoSEQ sequencing was performed on naive, central memory and regulatory T cell samples, with an average of roughly 3.6 million total reads per sample. After sorted cells were lysed in RLT buffer, RNA was extracted with DNase-treated RNeasy Micro or Mini kits, with the choice depending on cell number. To prevent cross-contamination, every cell subset was processed on its own, while patient and healthy donor samples were processed together. Using the immunoSEQ multiplex PCR, TCRB sequences were amplified from cDNA into 87-bp fragments spanning the CDR3 region. The amplicons were sequenced using the Illumina HiSeq platform. Per the authors' processing: PCR bias was corrected computationally using synthetic template baselines, and reads within Hamming distance 2 were collapsed, with unmergeable singletons discarded. Reads were aligned against IMGT so that V, D and J genes, CDR3 length and insertions or deletions at six rearrangement sites could be assigned. Within each subset, clonotype counts were normalized to sorted cell number, after which true diversity and Gini coefficients were computed with the tcR R package. The overlap coefficient, calculated on TCRB nucleotide sequences, was used to quantify repertoire sharing. Not all clones reach the TCRdb copy of this immuneACCESS table, which keeps in-frame sequences only. Checked studies attribute under half of the gap to unresolved V genes and leave the rest unexplained. V and J calls and clone size follow that table, whereas D and trimming were derived from the DNA. Present in this sample are nearly 350,000 clones, 7.5% to 9% of which were seen just once. The ten largest clones add up to around 0.44% of the sample.

From each donor, a single peripheral blood sample of around 0.12 L on average was drawn into heparinised tubes. A BD FACSAria II and a panel including CD45RO, CCR7, CD25, CD127, CD95 and CD27 were used to sort naive, central memory, regulatory and stem cell-like memory CD4+ T cells. Purity was above 98% for every sorted population. PBMCs were isolated immediately by Lymphoprep density gradient centrifugation and stained directly without culture. To minimize batch effects, samples were stained and sorted in pairs, one healthy donor with one patient per experiment. This clone was seen more than once but under ten times. Its binding antigen is unknown. No clone much larger than this one lies a single base away; base qualities are absent. The CDR3 numbers 18 residues from cysteine through phenylalanine. CDR3 DNA is the only sequence kept; it has 54 bases, read in frame from the first base. The germline V and J ends show losses of 1 base and 0 bases respectively, and no gene match explains 10 bases of the junction. Reading the germline V gene gives CDR1 SGHTA and CDR2 FQGNSA.

The chain links TRBV7-2 with TRBJ2-3, with TRBD2 identical over 7 junction bases. The TCR comes from a woman in her late teens or twenties in good health. The sequenced sample was central memory CD4+ T cells from blood. The nucleotide sequence reads TGTGCCAGCAGCTTAGAAGGGAGGGAGCTAGCGAGCACAGATACGCAGTATTTT. Protein translation: CASSLEGRELASTDTQYF. The variable domain in full, with residues beyond the CDR3 obtained from the reference TRBV7-2 and TRBJ2-3 genes, is GAGVSQSPSNKVTEKGKDVELRCDPISGHTALYWYRQSLGQGLEFLIYFQGNSAPDKSGLPSDRFSAERTGGSVSTLTIQRTQQEDSAVYLCASSLEGRELASTDTQYFGPGTRLTVL.